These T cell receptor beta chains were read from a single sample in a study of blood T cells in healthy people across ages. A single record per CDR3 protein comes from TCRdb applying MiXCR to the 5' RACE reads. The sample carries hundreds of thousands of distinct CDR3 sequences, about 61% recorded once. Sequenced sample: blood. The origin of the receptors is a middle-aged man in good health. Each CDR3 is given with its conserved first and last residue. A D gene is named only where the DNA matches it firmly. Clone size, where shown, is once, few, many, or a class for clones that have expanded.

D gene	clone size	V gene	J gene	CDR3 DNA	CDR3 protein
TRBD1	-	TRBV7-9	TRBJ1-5	TGTGCCAGCAGCGTCAACAGGGGTGGACAGCCCCAGCATTTT	CASSVNRGGQPQHF
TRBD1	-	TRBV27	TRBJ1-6	TGTGTCAGCAGTTTATCGGGACAGTATAATTCACCCCTCCACTTT	CVSSLSGQYNSPLHF
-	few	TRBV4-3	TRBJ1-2	TGTGCCAGCAGCCAAGATTTGGGAAACTATGGCTACACCTTC	CASSQDLGNYGYTF
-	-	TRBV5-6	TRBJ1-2	TGTGCCGGCAGCTTACCCCCGATGGATGGCTACACCTTC	CAGSLPPMDGYTF
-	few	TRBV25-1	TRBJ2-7	TGTGCCAGCAGTGACAGGGTTGTGTACGAGCAGTACTTC	CASSDRVVYEQYF
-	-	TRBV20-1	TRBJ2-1	TGCGGTGCTCATAGCGAGAGCTCCTACAATGAGCAGTTCTTC	CGAHSESSYNEQFF
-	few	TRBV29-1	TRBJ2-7	TGCAGCGTTTCTTCCCTAACCCCCTACGAGCAGTACTTC	CSVSSLTPYEQYF
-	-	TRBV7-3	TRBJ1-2	TGTGCCAGCAGCTTATCCGTAGAATCCGGCTACACCTTC	CASSLSVESGYTF
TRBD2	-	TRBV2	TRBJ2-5	TGTGCCAGCAGCGCCGGGGGGGCGGCTAAAGAGACCCAGTACTTC	CASSAGGAAKETQYF
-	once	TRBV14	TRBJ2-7	TGTGCCAGCAGCCCTTTAGGCGGGGATGAGGCCTACGAGCAGTACTTC	CASSPLGGDEAYEQYF
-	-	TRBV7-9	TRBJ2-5	TGTGCCAGCAGCCAAGCAGGGATCCAAGAGACCCAGTACTTC	CASSQAGIQETQYF
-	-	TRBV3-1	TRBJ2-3	TGTGCCAGCAGCCAAGATTCAACCTCCGGCAGGCCCCAGTATTTT	CASSQDSTSGRPQYF